This paragraph reports one T cell receptor beta chain. What it binds is unknown. Germline lookup yields CDR1 SGHTA and CDR2 FQGNSA. The CDR3 contains 11 residues. Trimming removed 5 bases from V and 10 bases from J, with 9 bases in between. The data originate from a study of T-cell memory formation after mild COVID-19. Study-wide points: Day 15 to 85 contracting clones showed balanced CD4/CD8; day 15 to 37 expanders favored CD4+.

The 5'RACE method, run with constant-segment primers, produced TCR alpha and TCR beta cDNA libraries (carrying sample barcodes and UMIs). TCRdb itself ran the 5' RACE reads through MiXCR, one entry per CDR3 protein. The profile shows about 440,000 distinct CDR3 sequences, about 19% of them singletons. This rearrangement joins TRBV7-2 to TRBJ2-1; a possible D gene is TRBD1 (6 bases). Input material: PBMCs or a T cell subset sorted from them (not recorded which). The TCR comes from an adult woman who had mild COVID-19 (a few samples of this study predate the infection). Cell type and time point are not known. DNA of the CDR3: TGTGCCAGCAGCGCAGGACAGGAGCAGTTCTTC. This gives the protein CASSAGQEQFF.